One T cell receptor (beta chain) is described in this entry. These data originate in a study of blood T cell repertoires in COVID-19. The ends were cut back, 3 bases at V and 6 bases at J, with 8 bases in the middle. This CDR3 contains 13 residues. Per the germline V gene, CDR1 is SGHAT and CDR2 is FQNNGV. Repertoires were generated with immunoSEQ multiplex PCR, while TCRdb's copy carries only in-frame clones and drops some. The sample holds about 160,000 clones, 60% to 85% seen once. This chain links TRBV11-2 with TRBJ2-2; D unclear. Source material: peripheral blood. This sequence was found in a woman aged 55-70 years with COVID-19, enrolled during active disease. CDR3 coding DNA: TGTGCCAGCAGCTTCTCCCGGGCCGGGGAGCTGTTTTTT. Protein product: CASSFSRAGELFF.